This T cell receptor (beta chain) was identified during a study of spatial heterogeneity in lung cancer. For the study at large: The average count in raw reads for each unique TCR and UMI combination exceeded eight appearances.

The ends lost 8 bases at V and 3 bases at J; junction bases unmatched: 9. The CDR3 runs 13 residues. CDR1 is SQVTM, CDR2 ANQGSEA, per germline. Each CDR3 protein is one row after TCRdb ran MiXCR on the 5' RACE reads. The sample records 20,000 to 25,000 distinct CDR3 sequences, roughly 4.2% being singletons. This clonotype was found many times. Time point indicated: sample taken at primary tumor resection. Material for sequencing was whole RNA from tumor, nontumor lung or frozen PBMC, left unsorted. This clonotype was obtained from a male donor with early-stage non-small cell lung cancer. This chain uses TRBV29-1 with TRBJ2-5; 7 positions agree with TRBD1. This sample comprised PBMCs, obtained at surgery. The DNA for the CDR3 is TGCAGCTCGACCAGGGGGTCGGAAGAGACCCAGTACTTC. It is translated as CSSTRGSEETQYF. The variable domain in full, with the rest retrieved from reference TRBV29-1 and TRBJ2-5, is SAVISQKPSRDICQRGTSLTIQCQVDSQVTMMFWYRQQPGQSLTLIATANQGSEATYESGFVIDKFPISRPNLTFSTLTVSNMSPEDSSIYLCSSTRGSEETQYFGPGTRLLVL.